This T cell receptor beta chain was obtained from a study of shared clonotypes between healthy human individuals. Study outcomes and limitations: Non-shared clonotypes had lower generation probabilities than clonotypes shared by all four sorted-subset donors. Compared with memory subsets, naive subsets generally had larger estimated richness.

Study donors comprised healthy, HIV-negative adults devoid of recent acute infection or vaccination. Each replicate PCR on the sorted subsets used roughly 190 ng DNA (around 30,000 T cell genomes). This table comes from immunoSEQ multiplex PCR, and its TCRdb copy is limited to in-frame clones, with some not included. This repertoire shows some 1 million clones, around 76% found once; its top ten account for about 1.5%. The CDR3 totals 15 residues. The germline gives CDR1 SGHNT, CDR2 YENEEA. Trimming pared 1 base from V and 0 bases from J, leaving 7 bases between. The sample holds one count of this clone. Its antigen is undetermined.

Specimen: memory CD4+ T cells sorted from blood. Stated subset: CD45RA-negative fraction. This chain links TRBV11-3 with TRBJ1-3; TRBD1 might be the D (5 bases). This TCR was sampled from a man aged 18 to 29 in good health. The CDR3 loop is CASSLGRVSGNTIYF. The CDR3, as DNA: TGTGCCAGCAGCTTAGGCAGGGTCTCTGGAAACACCATATATTTT.